This TCR beta chain derives from a study of blood T cell repertoires in COVID-19. Whole-study context: The United States, Italy and Spain provided the acute and convalescent COVID-19 samples. T cells, B-cell-depleted T cells, or PBMCs supplied cDNA or gDNA.

Original processing notes: Reference gene primer amplification in the assay estimated nucleated cell counts. Method: immunoSEQ multiplex PCR; TCRdb's copy keeps in-frame clones and lacks some. V, J and clone size reflect that table, while D and trimming were determined from the DNA. The sample lists a few hundred thousand clones, 89% occurring once. This TCR came from a woman in her 40s who had recovered from COVID-19. Sequencing used peripheral blood.

The CDR3 DNA reads TGCGCCAGCAGTTACTTACAGGGGGACTATGGCTACACCTTC. Translated: CASSYLQGDYGYTF. The chain recombines TRBV5-1 with TRBJ1-2, with 8 nucleotides matching TRBD1. V dropped 5 bases and J dropped 3; count of bases not matched to a gene: 6. Germline V gene data show CDR1 as SGHRS and CDR2 as YFSETQ. This CDR3 contains 14 residues.